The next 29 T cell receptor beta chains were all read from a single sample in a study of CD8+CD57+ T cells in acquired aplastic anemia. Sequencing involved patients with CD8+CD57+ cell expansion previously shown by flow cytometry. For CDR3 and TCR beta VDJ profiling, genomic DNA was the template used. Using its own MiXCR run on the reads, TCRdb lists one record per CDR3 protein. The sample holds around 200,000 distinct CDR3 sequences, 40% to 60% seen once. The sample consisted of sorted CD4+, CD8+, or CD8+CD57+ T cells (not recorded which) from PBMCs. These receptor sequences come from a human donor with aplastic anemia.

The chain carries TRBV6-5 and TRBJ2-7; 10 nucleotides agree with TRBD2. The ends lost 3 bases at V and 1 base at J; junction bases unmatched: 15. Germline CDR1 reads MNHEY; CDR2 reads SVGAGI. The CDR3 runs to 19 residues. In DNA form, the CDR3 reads TGTGCCAGCAGTTATAGGGCACCGAGACTAGCGGGCCAGTCCTACGAGCAGTACTTC. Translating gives CASSYRAPRLAGQSYEQYF.

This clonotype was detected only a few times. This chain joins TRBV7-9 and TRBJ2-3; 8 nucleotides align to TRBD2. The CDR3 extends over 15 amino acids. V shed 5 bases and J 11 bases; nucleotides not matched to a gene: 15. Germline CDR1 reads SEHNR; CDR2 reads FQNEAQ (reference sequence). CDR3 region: CASSRPGGGGNEQYF. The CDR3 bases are TGTGCCAGCAGCCGACCGGGGGGGGGAGGTAATGAGCAGTATTTT.

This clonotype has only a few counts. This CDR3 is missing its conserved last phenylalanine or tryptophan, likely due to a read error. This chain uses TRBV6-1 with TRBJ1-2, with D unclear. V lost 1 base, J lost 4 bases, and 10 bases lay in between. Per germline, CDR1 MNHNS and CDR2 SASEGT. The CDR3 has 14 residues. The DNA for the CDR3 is TGTGCCAGCAGTGAAGGGCGGGAGCTCTATGGCTACACCCTC. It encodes CASSEGRELYGYTL.

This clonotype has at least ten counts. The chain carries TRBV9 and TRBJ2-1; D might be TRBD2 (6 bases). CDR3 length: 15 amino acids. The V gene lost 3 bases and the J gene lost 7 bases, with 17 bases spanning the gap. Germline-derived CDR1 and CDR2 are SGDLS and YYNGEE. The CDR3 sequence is CASSDRDGGSNEQFF. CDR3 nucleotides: TGTGCCAGCAGCGACCGGGACGGGGGATCGAATGAGCAGTTCTTC.

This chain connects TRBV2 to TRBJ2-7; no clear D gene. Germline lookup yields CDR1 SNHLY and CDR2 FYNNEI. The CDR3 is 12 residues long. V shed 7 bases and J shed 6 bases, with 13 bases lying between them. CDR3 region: CASNVRMGEQYV. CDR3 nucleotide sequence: TGTGCCAGCAACGTCCGTATGGGCGAGCAGTACGTC.

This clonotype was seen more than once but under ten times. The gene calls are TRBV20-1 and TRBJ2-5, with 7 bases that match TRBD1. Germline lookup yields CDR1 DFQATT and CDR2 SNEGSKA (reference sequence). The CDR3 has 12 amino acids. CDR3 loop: CRPTGTEETQYF. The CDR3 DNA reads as TGCAGACCCACCGGGACAGAAGAGACCCAGTACTTC.

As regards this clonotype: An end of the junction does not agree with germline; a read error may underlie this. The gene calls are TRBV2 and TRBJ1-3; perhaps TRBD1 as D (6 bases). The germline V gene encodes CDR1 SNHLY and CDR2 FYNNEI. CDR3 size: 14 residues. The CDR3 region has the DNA TGTGCCAGCACCCGCGCGGGGGGCGAAAACACCATATCTTTT. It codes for CASTRAGGENTISF. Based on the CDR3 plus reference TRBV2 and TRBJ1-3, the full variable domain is EPEVTQTPSHQVTQMGQEVILRCVPISNHLYFYWYRQILGQKVEFLVSFYNNEISEKSEIFDDQFSVERPDGSNFTLKIRSTKLEDSAMYFCASTRAGGENTISFGEGSWLTVV.

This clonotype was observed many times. The CDR3 DNA reads as TGTGCCAGCAGCTTGTGGGTCGGGGGGGCAGATACGCAGTATTTT. This translates into CASSLWVGGADTQYF. The genes are TRBV5-8 and TRBJ2-3; 8 nucleotides line up with TRBD2. The junction had 5 bases not matched to a gene; V was cut back by 1 base and J by 4 bases. There are 15 residues in the CDR3. Germline CDR1 SGHTS, CDR2 YDEGEE.

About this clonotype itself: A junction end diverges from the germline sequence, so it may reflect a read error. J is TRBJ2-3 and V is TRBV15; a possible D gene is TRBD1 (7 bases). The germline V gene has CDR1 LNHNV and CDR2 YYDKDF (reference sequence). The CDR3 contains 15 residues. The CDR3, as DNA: TGTGCCGCCAGCAGGGGGACGGGAGATACAGATACGCAGTATTTT. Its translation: CAASRGTGDTDTQYF.

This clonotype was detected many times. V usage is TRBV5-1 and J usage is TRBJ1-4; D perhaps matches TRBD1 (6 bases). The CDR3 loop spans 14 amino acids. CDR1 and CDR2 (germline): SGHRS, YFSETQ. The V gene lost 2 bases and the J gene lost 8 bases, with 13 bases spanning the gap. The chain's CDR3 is CASSLGTGKEKLFF. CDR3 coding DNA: TGCGCCAGCAGCTTAGGTACAGGGAAAGAAAAACTGTTTTTT.

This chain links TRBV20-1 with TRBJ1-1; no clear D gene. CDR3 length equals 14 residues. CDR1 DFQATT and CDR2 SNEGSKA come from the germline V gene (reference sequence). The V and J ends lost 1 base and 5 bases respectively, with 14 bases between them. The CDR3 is CSARARREGTEAFF. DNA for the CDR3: TGCAGTGCTAGAGCCCGCCGCGAAGGGACTGAAGCTTTCTTT.

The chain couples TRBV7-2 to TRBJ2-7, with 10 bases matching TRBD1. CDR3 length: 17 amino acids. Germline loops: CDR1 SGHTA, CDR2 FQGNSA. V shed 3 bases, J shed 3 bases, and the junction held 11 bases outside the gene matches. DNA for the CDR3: TGTGCCAGCAGCTTCGCCCCGGGACAGGGGTCACTCTACGAGCAGTACTTC. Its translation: CASSFAPGQGSLYEQYF.

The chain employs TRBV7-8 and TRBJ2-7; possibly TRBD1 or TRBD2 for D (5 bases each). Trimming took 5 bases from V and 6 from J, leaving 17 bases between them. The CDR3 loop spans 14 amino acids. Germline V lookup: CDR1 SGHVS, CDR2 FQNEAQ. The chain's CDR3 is CASSEGPSLPEQYF. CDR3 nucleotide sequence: TGTGCCAGCAGCGAGGGACCCTCTCTTCCCGAGCAGTACTTC.

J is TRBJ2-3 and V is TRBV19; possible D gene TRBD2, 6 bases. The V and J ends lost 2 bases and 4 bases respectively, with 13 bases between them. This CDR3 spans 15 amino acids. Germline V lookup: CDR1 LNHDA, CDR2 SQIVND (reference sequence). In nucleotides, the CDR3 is TGTGCCAGTAGTATAACGGCGGGGCCCTCAGATACGCAGTATTTT. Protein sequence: CASSITAGPSDTQYF.

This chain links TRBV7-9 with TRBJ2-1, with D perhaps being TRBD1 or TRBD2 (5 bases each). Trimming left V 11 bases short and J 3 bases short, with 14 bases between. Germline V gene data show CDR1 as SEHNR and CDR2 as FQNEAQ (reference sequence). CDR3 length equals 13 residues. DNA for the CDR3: TGTGCCGCTAGTCGGGGCGACTACAATGAGCAGTTCTTC. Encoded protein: CAASRGDYNEQFF. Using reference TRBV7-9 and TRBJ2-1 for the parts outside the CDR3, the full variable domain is DTGVSQNPRHKITKRGQNVTFRCDPISEHNRLYWYRQTLGQGPEFLTYFQNEAQLEKSRLLSDRFSAERPKGSFSTLEIQRTEQGDSAMYLCAASRGDYNEQFFGPGTRLTVL.

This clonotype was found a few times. This CDR3 reads CASSLGGSDTIYF. The CDR3 bases are TGTGCCAGCAGTCTGGGGGGGTCGGACACCATATATTTT. J is TRBJ1-3 and V is TRBV6-5, with D perhaps TRBD1 (5 bases). The V gene's germline CDR1 is MNHEY and CDR2 SVGAGI. Trimming shortened V by 5 bases and J by 8 bases, and 13 bases separated the two germline ends. This CDR3 contains 13 residues.

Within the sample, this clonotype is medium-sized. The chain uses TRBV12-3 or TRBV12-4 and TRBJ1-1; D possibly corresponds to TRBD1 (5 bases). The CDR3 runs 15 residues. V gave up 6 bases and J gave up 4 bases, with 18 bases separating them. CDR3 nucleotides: TGTGCCAGCAGCCCCAGGCCAGGGCCGATCACTGAAGCTTTCTTT. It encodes CASSPRPGPITEAFF.

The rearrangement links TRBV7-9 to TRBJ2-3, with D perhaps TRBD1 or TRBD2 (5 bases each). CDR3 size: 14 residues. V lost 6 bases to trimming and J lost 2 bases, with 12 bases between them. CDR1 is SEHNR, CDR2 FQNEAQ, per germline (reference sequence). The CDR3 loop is CASRMGRVTDTQYF. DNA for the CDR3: TGTGCCAGCAGGATGGGACGAGTCACAGATACGCAGTATTTT.

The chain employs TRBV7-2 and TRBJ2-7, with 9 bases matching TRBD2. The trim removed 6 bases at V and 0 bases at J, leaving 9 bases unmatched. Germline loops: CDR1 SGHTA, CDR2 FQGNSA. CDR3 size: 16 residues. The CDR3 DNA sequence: TGTGCCAGCAGTGGGGATAGCGGGAGTTTCTCCTACGAGCAGTACTTC. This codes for CASSGDSGSFSYEQYF.

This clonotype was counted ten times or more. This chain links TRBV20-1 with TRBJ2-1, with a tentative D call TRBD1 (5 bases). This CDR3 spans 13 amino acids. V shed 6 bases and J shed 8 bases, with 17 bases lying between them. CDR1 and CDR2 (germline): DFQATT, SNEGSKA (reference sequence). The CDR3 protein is CSAPNPTGYEQFF. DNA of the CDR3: TGCAGTGCCCCCAACCCCACAGGTTATGAGCAGTTCTTC.

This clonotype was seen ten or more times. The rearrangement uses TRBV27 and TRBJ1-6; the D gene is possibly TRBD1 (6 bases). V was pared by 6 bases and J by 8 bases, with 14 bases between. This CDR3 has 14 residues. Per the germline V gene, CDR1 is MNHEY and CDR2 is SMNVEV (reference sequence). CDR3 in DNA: TGTGCCAGCAGCCCAGGGGACGGACATTCACCCCTCCACTTT. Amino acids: CASSPGDGHSPLHF.

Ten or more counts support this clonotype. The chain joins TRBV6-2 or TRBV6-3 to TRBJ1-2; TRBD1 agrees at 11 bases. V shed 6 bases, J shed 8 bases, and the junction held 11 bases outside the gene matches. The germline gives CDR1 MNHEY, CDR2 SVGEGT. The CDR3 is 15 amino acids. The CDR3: CASRLRTGGIYGYTF. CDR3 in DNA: TGTGCCAGCAGACTCAGGACAGGGGGCATCTACGGCTACACCTTC.

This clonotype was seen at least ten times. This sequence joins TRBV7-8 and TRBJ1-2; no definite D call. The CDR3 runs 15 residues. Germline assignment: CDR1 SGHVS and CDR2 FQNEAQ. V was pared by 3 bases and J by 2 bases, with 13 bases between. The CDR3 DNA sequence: TGTGCCAGCAGCTTGCCTAAGGGCCCAAACTATGGCTACACCTTC. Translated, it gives CASSLPKGPNYGYTF.

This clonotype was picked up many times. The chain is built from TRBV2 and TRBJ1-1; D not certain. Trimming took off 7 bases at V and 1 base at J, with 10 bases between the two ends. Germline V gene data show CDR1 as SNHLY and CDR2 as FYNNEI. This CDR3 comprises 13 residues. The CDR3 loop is CASKETPNTEAFF. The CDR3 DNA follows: TGTGCCAGCAAGGAGACACCGAACACTGAAGCTTTCTTT.

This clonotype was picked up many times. As DNA, the CDR3 is TGCAGTGCATCTCCGGGGGTCGGCTATGGCTACACCTTC. Protein: CSASPGVGYGYTF. The J gene is TRBJ1-2, the V gene TRBV20-1, with TRBD1 as a possible D gene (5 bases). CDR3 length: 13 amino acids. Germline assignment: CDR1 DFQATT and CDR2 SNEGSKA (reference sequence). Trimming pared 6 bases from V and 4 bases from J, leaving 15 bases between.

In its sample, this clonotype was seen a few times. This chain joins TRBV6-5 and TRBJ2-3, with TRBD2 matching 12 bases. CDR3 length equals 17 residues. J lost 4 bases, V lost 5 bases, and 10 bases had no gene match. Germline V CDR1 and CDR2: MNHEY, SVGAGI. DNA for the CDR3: TGTGCCAGCAGTGAAGCGGGGACTAGCGGGTCGGCAGATACGCAGTATTTT. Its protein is CASSEAGTSGSADTQYF.

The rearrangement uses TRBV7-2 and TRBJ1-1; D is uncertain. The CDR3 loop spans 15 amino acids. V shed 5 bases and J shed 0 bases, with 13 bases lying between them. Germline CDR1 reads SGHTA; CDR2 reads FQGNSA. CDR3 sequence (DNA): TGTGCCAGCAGCCCCGTTCCGGGTGTGAACACTGAAGCTTTCTTT. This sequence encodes CASSPVPGVNTEAFF.

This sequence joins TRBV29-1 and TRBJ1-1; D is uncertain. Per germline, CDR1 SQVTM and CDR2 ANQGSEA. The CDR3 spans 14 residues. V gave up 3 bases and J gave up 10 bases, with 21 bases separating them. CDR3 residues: CSVDFSGFQRRAFF. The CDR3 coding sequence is TGCAGCGTTGATTTTTCGGGCTTCCAGAGACGAGCTTTCTTT.

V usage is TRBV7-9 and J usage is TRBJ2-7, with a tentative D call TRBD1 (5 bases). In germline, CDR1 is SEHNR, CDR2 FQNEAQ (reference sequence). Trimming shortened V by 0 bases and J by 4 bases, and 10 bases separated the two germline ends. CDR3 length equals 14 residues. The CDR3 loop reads CASSLARTTYEQYF. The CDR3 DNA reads TGTGCCAGCAGCTTAGCGAGGACAACTTACGAGCAGTACTTC.